The clone carrying this TCR beta chain was detected a few times. What it binds is not known. Germline CDR1 and CDR2: MDHEN and SYDVKM. Trimming took 5 bases from V and 5 from J, leaving 4 bases between them. This CDR3 contains 12 residues. These data belong to a study of T cell repertoires in cytomegalovirus infection. Study information: A matching HLA type, together with CMV infection, was signaled by public TCR beta signatures. Whole-study findings and limits: Public TCR beta family frequency separated CMV-and-HLA carriers, including in an independent cohort. HLA-C-restricted CMV-specific TCR beta clonotypes prevailed in the ex vivo response.

TCRdb reprocessed the reads via MiXCR and lists one record per CDR3 protein. This table holds approximately 180,000 distinct CDR3 sequences, 8% to 10% found once. The sample consisted of PBMCs. This chain connects TRBV28 to TRBJ1-6; D gene uncertain. The clonotype comes from a human donor in good health (CMV status not recorded). Some clones in this sample may be carry-over from other donors' samples. The CDR3 loop reads CASSPNNSPLHF. The CDR3 DNA is TGTGCCAGCAGTCCAAATAATTCACCCCTCCACTTT.